This T cell receptor (beta chain) was identified in a study of blood T cell repertoires in COVID-19. Study details: Some COVID-19 samples were acute and others convalescent; all came from the United States, Italy and Spain. T cells, B-cell-depleted T cells, or PBMCs supplied cDNA or gDNA.

The CDR3 length is 18 residues. Trimming took off 7 bases at V and 2 bases at J, with 24 bases between the two ends. CDR1 and CDR2 from the germline V gene are LNHDA and SQIVND (reference sequence). This clone has only one observation. Original processing notes: Estimation of nucleated cell counts was performed using reference gene primer amplification. Profiling relied on immunoSEQ multiplex PCR, and the TCRdb table lists in-frame clones only, not all of them. V and J calls and clone size are those listed in that table; D and trimming were worked out from the DNA. The data contain around 260,000 clones, less than 90% of them singletons.

This receptor was obtained from a man aged 30 to 39 with active or convalescent COVID-19. The sample taken for sequencing was peripheral blood. The chain has TRBV19 and TRBJ1-5; possible D gene TRBD1, 5 bases. Here the CDR3 DNA reads TGTGCCAGTACCAATCCCTTCTGGGCAGGGCAGGGCAATCAGCCCCAGCATTTT. It is translated as CASTNPFWAGQGNQPQHF.